The 21 T cell receptor beta chains given below trace back to one sample, sequenced in a study of cytomegalovirus exposure and HLA in healthy donors. Both 60 Vbeta primers and 13 Jbeta primers went into the PCR. The repertoire was sequenced with immunoSEQ multiplex PCR; TCRdb's copy has only in-frame clones and lacks some. The table includes about 240,000 clones, about 81% detected once. The source material was PBMCs. The receptors originated from a woman between 55 and 75 years old in good health and CMV-seropositive.

The chain joins TRBV5-1 to TRBJ2-1; D perhaps matches TRBD1 (6 bases). The CDR3 loop spans 13 amino acids. Germline V gives CDR1 SGHRS, CDR2 YFSETQ. Between the trimmed V and J ends, which lost 8 bases and 5 bases, there was a span of 14 bases. The CDR3 reads CASNPGHHNEQFF. The CDR3 DNA reads as TGCGCCAGTAATCCGGGACACCACAATGAGCAGTTCTTC.

The rearrangement links TRBV7-9 to TRBJ1-1; no reliable D call. This CDR3 spans 14 amino acids. Trimming cost V 1 base and J 3 bases, with 9 bases left between them. Germline-derived CDR1 and CDR2 are SEHNR and FQNEAQ (reference sequence). The CDR3 coding sequence is TGTGCCAGCAGCTTAGAAGGGAGTCACACTGAAGCTTTCTTT. Translated: CASSLEGSHTEAFF.

This rearrangement joins TRBV4-1 to TRBJ1-5; tentative D call: TRBD1 (6 bases). Trimming pared 5 bases from V and 5 bases from J, leaving 16 bases between. The CDR3 contains 15 residues. Per the germline V gene, CDR1 is MGHRA and CDR2 is YSYEKL. CDR3 loop: CASSLQTGLDQPQHF. The CDR3 DNA is TGCGCCAGCAGCTTACAAACAGGGTTAGATCAGCCCCAGCATTTT.

This chain connects TRBV4-2 to TRBJ2-7; D is ambiguous. V shed 0 bases and J shed 0 bases, with 6 bases lying between them. The CDR3 is 14 amino acids. Germline CDR1 reads LGHNA; CDR2 reads YNFKEQ. The chain's CDR3 is CASSQELDSYEQYF. DNA of the CDR3: TGTGCCAGCAGCCAAGAACTCGACTCCTACGAGCAGTACTTC.

V gene TRBV5-1 combines with J gene TRBJ1-4; 7 positions match TRBD1. The CDR3 is 16 amino acids. V was clipped by 0 bases and J by 2 bases; unmatched bases: 4. Germline V gene lookup returns CDR1 SGHRS and CDR2 YFSETQ. CDR3: CASSLEQGRTNEKLFF. The CDR3 DNA sequence: TGCGCCAGCAGCTTGGAACAGGGGCGGACTAATGAAAAACTGTTTTTT. Filled out from reference TRBV5-1 and TRBJ1-4, the complete variable domain reads KAGVTQTPRYLIKTRGQQVTLSCSPISGHRSVSWYQQTPGQGLQFLFEYFSETQRNKGNFPGRFSGRQFSNSRSEMNVSTLELGDSALYLCASSLEQGRTNEKLFFGSGTQLSVL.

This clone turned up a few times. The chain employs TRBV28 and TRBJ1-2, with unresolved D. Germline V lookup: CDR1 MDHEN, CDR2 SYDVKM. The CDR3 runs 14 residues. Trimming stripped 8 bases from V and 10 bases from J, with 23 bases between. CDR3 sequence reads: CASEDKLPSSAYTF. CDR3 DNA sequence: TGTGCCAGCGAGGATAAGCTCCCCTCGTCGGCCTACACCTTC.

V usage is TRBV29-1 and J usage is TRBJ2-7, with TRBD2 matching over 8 bases. The germline V gene encodes CDR1 SQVTM and CDR2 ANQGSEA. The trim removed 7 bases at V and 6 bases at J, leaving 5 bases unmatched. The CDR3 totals 11 residues. This CDR3 is CSAGGTGEQYF. DNA for the CDR3: TGCAGCGCGGGAGGGACCGGCGAGCAGTACTTC.

The chain links TRBV9 to TRBJ2-3; 10 bases are a match to TRBD2. In germline, CDR1 is SGDLS, CDR2 YYNGEE. V shed 0 bases and J 7 bases; nucleotides not matched to a gene: 8. CDR3 size: 16 residues. DNA for the CDR3: TGTGCCAGCAGCGTAGAGGCTAGCGGGGGCCCGAATACGCAGTATTTT. This translates into CASSVEASGGPNTQYF.

The chain uses TRBV30 and TRBJ1-4; no clear D. Trimming pared 0 bases from V and 7 bases from J, leaving 9 bases between. The CDR3 loop spans 13 amino acids. Germline loops: CDR1 GTSNPN, CDR2 SVGIG (reference sequence). This CDR3 reads CAWSVLVGEKLFF. The CDR3 bases are TGTGCCTGGAGTGTACTAGTGGGTGAAAAACTGTTTTTT.

The rearrangement joins TRBV6-5 to TRBJ2-7, with D perhaps TRBD1 (6 bases). The V and J ends lost 4 bases and 5 bases respectively, with 12 bases between them. The CDR3 consists of 13 residues. Germline values: CDR1 MNHEY, CDR2 SVGAGI. The CDR3 DNA follows: TGTGCCAGCAGTTCCTCACAGGGCCACGAGCAGTACTTC. Translation gives CASSSSQGHEQYF.

This chain joins TRBV28 and TRBJ2-1, with TRBD2 as a possible D gene (5 bases). Trimming cost V 7 bases and J 4 bases, with 8 bases left between them. This CDR3 has 12 residues. Germline assignment: CDR1 MDHEN and CDR2 SYDVKM. CDR3 in DNA: TGTGCCAGCAACCGGGAATACAATGAGCAGTTCTTC. Its protein is CASNREYNEQFF.

V is TRBV30 and J is TRBJ1-5; 7 nucleotides match TRBD1. V shed 2 bases and J 5 bases; nucleotides not matched to a gene: 6. This CDR3 spans 14 amino acids. Germline-derived CDR1 and CDR2 are GTSNPN and SVGIG (reference sequence). The CDR3 protein is CAWSLYRGDQPQHF. DNA for the CDR3: TGTGCCTGGAGTCTCTACAGGGGTGATCAGCCCCAGCATTTT.

V and J are TRBV5-6 and TRBJ2-1; TRBD2 matches 10 bases. V was pared by 0 bases and J by 7 bases, with 10 bases of the junction left unmatched. Germline assignment: CDR1 SGHDT and CDR2 YYEEEE. This CDR3 spans 17 amino acids. DNA of the CDR3: TGTGCCAGCAGCTTGGGTCTCAGCGGGAGGGCCCGTAATGAGCAGTTCTTC. Protein product: CASSLGLSGRARNEQFF.

The chain uses TRBV4-1 and TRBJ1-5, with 7 positions matching TRBD1. The CDR3 contains 16 residues. The junction had 4 bases not matched to a gene; V was cut back by 1 base and J by 1 base. Germline V gene lookup returns CDR1 MGHRA and CDR2 YSYEKL. CDR3 sequence reads: CASSQARGQSNQPQHF. CDR3 nucleotide sequence: TGCGCCAGCAGCCAAGCAAGGGGGCAAAGCAATCAGCCCCAGCATTTT.

This chain connects TRBV4-2 to TRBJ2-7; D possibly corresponds to TRBD2 (6 bases). Germline loops: CDR1 LGHNA, CDR2 YNFKEQ. V was pared by 1 base and J by 3 bases, with 13 bases between. The CDR3 loop spans 15 amino acids. The CDR3 DNA reads as TGTGCCAGCAGCCAAGTAAGGGGACTTATCTACGAGCAGTACTTC. Amino acids: CASSQVRGLIYEQYF.

The V and J genes are TRBV5-4 and TRBJ2-7; 7 bases agree with TRBD1. Trimming cost V 4 bases and J 1 base; bases outside gene matches: 5. CDR3 length equals 14 residues. Germline loops: CDR1 SGHNT, CDR2 YYREEE (reference sequence). CDR3 in DNA: TGTGCCAGCAGCCCTAGGGACAGTTCCTACGAGCAGTACTTC. This translates into CASSPRDSSYEQYF.

This clone was seen just once. The rearrangement uses TRBV28 and TRBJ2-2; D is perhaps TRBD1 (6 bases). Trimming left V 6 bases short and J 5 bases short, with 19 bases between. The CDR3 is 16 amino acids. Germline assignment: CDR1 MDHEN and CDR2 SYDVKM. The CDR3 loop reads CASSDLGGKETGELFF. The CDR3 region has the DNA TGTGCCAGCAGCGATTTAGGGGGAAAGGAAACCGGGGAGCTGTTTTTT.

This chain joins TRBV19 and TRBJ2-6, with a weak D call TRBD2 (6 bases). Germline V lookup: CDR1 LNHDA, CDR2 SQIVND (reference sequence). V was shortened by 3 bases and J by 1 base, with 13 bases between the two germline ends. This CDR3 comprises 17 residues. Here the CDR3 DNA reads TGTGCCAGTAGTATGGTTCTGGGGGGTTCTGGGGCCAACGTCCTGACTTTC. It specifies CASSMVLGGSGANVLTF.

This sequence joins TRBV18 and TRBJ2-6, with 8 bases lining up with TRBD1. The CDR3 totals 18 residues. Germline lookup yields CDR1 KGHSH and CDR2 LQKENI. V gave up 2 bases and J gave up 3 bases; unmatched junction bases: 9. For the CDR3, the DNA is TGTGCCAGCTCACCAATTGCCCAGGGGGCTGATGGGGCCAACGTCCTGACTTTC. This translates into CASSPIAQGADGANVLTF.

The V call is TRBV2, the J call TRBJ2-1; TRBD2 matches 7 bases. The germline gives CDR1 SNHLY, CDR2 FYNNEI. The CDR3 length is 15 residues. The V and J ends lost 4 bases and 4 bases, in that order; junction bases with no gene match: 7. The CDR3 sequence: CASSVSGAGYNEQFF. CDR3 nucleotide sequence: TGTGCCAGCAGTGTCAGCGGGGCGGGTTACAATGAGCAGTTCTTC.

This clone has just a few counts. The CDR3 region is CASIDGRTSYEQYF. DNA for the CDR3: TGTGCCAGCATAGACGGGAGGACCTCTTACGAGCAGTACTTC. The genes are TRBV7-2 and TRBJ2-7, with TRBD2 matching 7 bases. CDR3 length: 14 amino acids. Unmatched junction bases numbered 10, after V lost 7 bases and J lost 4 bases. Germline V CDR1 and CDR2: SGHTA, FQGNSA.